The sequence of this TCR beta chain was determined in a study of shared clonotypes between healthy human individuals (dated by TCRdb to the early 2020s). With respect to the entire study: A couple of women and three men aged 18 to 49 years were included in the cohort. To increase sequencing depth and limit assay-specific biases, TCR repertoire library preparation and sequencing were carried out by different laboratories using diverse techniques. To estimate repertoire size and how much clonotype sharing occurs between individuals, the study deeply sequenced the blood TCR repertoires of roughly 5 healthy adults. Per donor, leukapheresis produced somewhere between about 0.94 and 9.5 billion PBMCs. For each donor, CD4 naive and CD4 memory were each given three plates, CD8 naive was given two plates, and CD8 memory was given one plate. The paper's findings and limits, for the study overall: Rarefaction of sorted-subset datasets indicated incomplete sequencing despite the large sequencing depth. Sampling was restricted to blood, and TCR repertoires in tissues likely differ from the TCR repertoires found in blood. The genetic and exposure-history diversity represented was limited by the small number of donors. Higher generation probabilities were observed for clonotypes shared by all four sorted-subset donors than for non-shared clonotypes. Naive subsets generally had larger estimated clonotype richness than memory subsets. Pairwise subsampling led to the expectation that sequencing depth would affect the degree of clonotype sharing among donors. Roughly 5% of naive CD4, around 3.5% of naive CD8, 2.3% of memory CD4, and 0.35% to 0.5% of memory CD8 clonotypes were shared across several donors.

About this clone: It lacks a known antigen. Base qualities are not provided; no much larger clone lies one nucleotide away.

The CDR3, from cysteine to phenylalanine, totals 16 residues. CDR3 DNA only is kept here, 48 bases in frame from base 1. Via the germline V gene, CDR1 is KGHSH and CDR2 LQKENI. Relative to germline, V is missing 2 bases and J is missing 5 bases, with 5 bases of the junction outside any gene match. TCR CDR3 regions were amplified from genomic DNA by multiplex PCR using the deep immunoSEQ assay. Extracted genomic DNA from each cell subset was spread evenly across all wells of several immunoSEQ 96-well plates, with each plate serving as a replicate. For sorted subsets, about 200 ng genomic DNA, equal to tens of thousands of T cell genomes, was loaded into each replicate PCR. Purified libraries were quantified with a Qubit 3.0 fluorometer, sized on a Bioanalyzer 2100, and re-quantified with the KAPA Library Quantification kit. Each immunoSEQ 96-well plate was sequenced on its own single-read 150-cycle Illumina NextSeq 550 flow cell. The original pipeline was this. Because the immunoSEQ output held only junctional sequences and lacked quality scores, the filtering could not match the filtering applied to full-length reads. Sequences were annotated with PyIR, a Python wrapper for IgBLAST v1.9, and V/J genes and CDR3 were assigned using IMGT germline references. Reads were filtered out if the reads had weak V/J assignments (E-value above 1e-6), no CDR3, stop codons, out-of-frame junctions, or ambiguous translated residues. A V3J clonotype was defined by an identical inferred V gene, J gene, and CDR3 amino acid sequence. The percentage overlap between two repertoires was calculated by dividing the number of shared unique clonotypes by the size of the smaller repertoire. Three approaches were used to assess repertoire richness: RTK rarefaction, the Chao1 estimator, and Recon v2.1 estimates of unobserved clonotypes. Generation probabilities were computed with OLGA for all TCRbeta clonotypes obtained by the gDNA method from several donors. TCRdb holds this immuneACCESS table with in-frame rearrangements only. Some clones are missing; in checked studies, unresolved V genes explain under half, and the rest has no known cause. V, J and clone size derive from that table, while D and trimming were established from the DNA sequence. The table for this sample lists 950,000 to 1,100,000 clones; 75% to 80% of them were counted only once. Clones ranked in the top ten supply around 0.6% of the sample.

The donors were healthy, HIV-negative adults who had no recently reported acute infections or vaccinations. Only Caucasian adults living in Nashville, Tennessee, USA were represented among the donors. CD4+ T cells were enriched through magnetic negative selection, after which naive cells were positively selected on CD45RA and the remaining negative fraction served as the memory subset. Blood was collected by leukapheresis, and PBMCs were isolated by Ficoll-Histopaque density gradient centrifugation and then cryopreserved in liquid nitrogen vapor phase. Analytical flow cytometry was used to check the purity and quantity of every magnetically sorted T cell population. Genomic DNA was isolated from each sorted fraction and quantified by UV absorbance on a Nanodrop 2000c.

The material sequenced was memory CD4+ T cells from PBMCs. Explained via the paper, the cell subset or site label denotes: CD45RA-negative fraction. Recombination joined TRBV18 with TRBJ2-1; the central 11 bases match TRBD2. This clonotype originated in a man between 18 and 29 years old in good health. Some clones in this sample may be carry-over from other donors' samples. The bases are TGTGCCAGCTCACCAATGACTAGCGGGACCCACAATGAGCAGTTCTTC. It codes for CASSPMTSGTHNEQFF.